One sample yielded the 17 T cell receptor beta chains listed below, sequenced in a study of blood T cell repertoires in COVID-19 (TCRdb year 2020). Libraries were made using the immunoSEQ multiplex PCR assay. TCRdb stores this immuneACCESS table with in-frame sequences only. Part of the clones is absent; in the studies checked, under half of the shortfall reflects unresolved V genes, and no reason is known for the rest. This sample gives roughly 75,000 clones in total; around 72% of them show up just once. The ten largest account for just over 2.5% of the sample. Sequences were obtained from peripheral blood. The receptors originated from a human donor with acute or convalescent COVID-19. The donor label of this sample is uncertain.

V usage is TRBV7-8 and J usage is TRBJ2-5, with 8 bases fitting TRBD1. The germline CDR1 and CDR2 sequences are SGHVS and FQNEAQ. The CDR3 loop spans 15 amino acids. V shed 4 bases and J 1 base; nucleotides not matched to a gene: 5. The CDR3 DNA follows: TGTGCCAGCAGCTACAGGGGGGCTTCCCAAGAGACCCAGTACTTC. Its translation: CASSYRGASQETQYF.

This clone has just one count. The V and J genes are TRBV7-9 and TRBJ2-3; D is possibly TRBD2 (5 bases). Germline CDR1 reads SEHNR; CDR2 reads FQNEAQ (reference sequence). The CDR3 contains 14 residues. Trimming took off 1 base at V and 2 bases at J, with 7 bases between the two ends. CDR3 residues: CASSLGRDTDTQYF. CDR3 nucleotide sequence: TGTGCCAGCAGCTTAGGCCGGGACACAGATACGCAGTATTTT.

The CDR3 DNA sequence: TGCGCCAGCAGTGAGTCGACGGGGGGCAGAAATGAGCAGTTCTTC. Residues: CASSESTGGRNEQFF. This rearrangement joins TRBV10-1 to TRBJ2-1, with D possibly being TRBD2 (7 bases). Germline V gives CDR1 WNHNN, CDR2 SYGVQD (reference sequence). The V gene lost 0 bases and the J gene lost 7 bases, with 13 bases spanning the gap. The CDR3 is made up of 15 amino acids.

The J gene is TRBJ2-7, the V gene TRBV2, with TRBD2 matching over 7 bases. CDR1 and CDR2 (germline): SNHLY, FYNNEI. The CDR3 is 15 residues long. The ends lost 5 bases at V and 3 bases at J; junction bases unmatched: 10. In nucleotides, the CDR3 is TGTGCCAGCAGTTTTAGCGGCGGGAGTGTCTACGAGCAGTACTTC. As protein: CASSFSGGSVYEQYF.

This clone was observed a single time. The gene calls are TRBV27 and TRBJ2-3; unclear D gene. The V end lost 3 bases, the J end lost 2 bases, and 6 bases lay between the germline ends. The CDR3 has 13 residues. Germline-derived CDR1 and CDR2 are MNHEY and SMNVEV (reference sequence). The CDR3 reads CASSFHPTDTQYF. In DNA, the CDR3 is TGTGCCAGCAGTTTTCATCCCACAGATACGCAGTATTTT.

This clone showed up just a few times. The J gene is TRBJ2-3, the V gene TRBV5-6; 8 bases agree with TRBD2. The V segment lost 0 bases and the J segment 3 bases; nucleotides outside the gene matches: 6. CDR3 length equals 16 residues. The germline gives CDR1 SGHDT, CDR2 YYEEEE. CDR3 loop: CASSLAGAGVTDTQYF. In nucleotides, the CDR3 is TGTGCCAGCAGCTTGGCCGGAGCGGGAGTAACAGATACGCAGTATTTT.

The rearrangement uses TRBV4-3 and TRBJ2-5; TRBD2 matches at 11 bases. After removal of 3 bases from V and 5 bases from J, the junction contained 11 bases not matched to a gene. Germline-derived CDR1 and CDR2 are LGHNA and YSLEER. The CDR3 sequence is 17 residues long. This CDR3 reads CASSQRVTSGRLETQYF. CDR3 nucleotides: TGCGCCAGCAGCCAGAGGGTAACTAGCGGGAGATTGGAGACCCAGTACTTC.

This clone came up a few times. The CDR3 is CASSSSHGGYGYTF. The CDR3, as DNA: TGTGCCAGCAGCTCGAGCCACGGGGGATATGGCTACACCTTC. J is TRBJ1-2 and V is TRBV7-8; a weak D match, TRBD1 (5 bases). The V and J ends lost 4 bases and 5 bases respectively, with 14 bases between them. The germline V gene encodes CDR1 SGHVS and CDR2 FQNEAQ. CDR3 length: 14 amino acids.

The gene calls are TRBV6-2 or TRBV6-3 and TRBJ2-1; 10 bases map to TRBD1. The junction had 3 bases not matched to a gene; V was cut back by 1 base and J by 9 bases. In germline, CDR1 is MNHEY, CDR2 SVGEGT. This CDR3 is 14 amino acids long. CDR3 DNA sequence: TGTGCCAGCAGTTACTTAGGACAGGGGGGTGAGCAGTTCTTC. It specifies CASSYLGQGGEQFF.

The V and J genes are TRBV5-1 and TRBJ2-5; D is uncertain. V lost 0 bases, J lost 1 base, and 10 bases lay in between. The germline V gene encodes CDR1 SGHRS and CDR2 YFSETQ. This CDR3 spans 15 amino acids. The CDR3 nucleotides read TGCGCCAGCAGCTTGGTACCAGGCATCCAAGAGACCCAGTACTTC. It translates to CASSLVPGIQETQYF.

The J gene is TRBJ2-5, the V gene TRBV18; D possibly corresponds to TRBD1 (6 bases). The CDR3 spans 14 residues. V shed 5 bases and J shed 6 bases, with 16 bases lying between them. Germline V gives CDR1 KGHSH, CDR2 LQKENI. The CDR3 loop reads CASSNLTGFQTQYF. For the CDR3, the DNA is TGTGCCAGCTCAAACCTCACAGGGTTTCAGACCCAGTACTTC.

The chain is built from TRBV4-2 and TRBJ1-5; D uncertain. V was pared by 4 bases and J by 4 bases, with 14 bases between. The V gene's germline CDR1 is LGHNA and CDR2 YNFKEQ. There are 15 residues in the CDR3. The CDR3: CASSPNLQRNQPQHF. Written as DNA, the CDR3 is TGTGCCAGCAGCCCCAACCTTCAGAGGAATCAGCCCCAGCATTTT.

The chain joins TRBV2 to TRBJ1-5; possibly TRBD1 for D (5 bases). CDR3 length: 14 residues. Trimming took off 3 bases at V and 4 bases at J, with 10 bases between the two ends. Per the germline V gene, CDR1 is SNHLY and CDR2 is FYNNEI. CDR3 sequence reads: CASSDRARNQPQHF. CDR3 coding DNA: TGTGCCAGCAGTGACAGGGCGCGAAATCAGCCCCAGCATTTT.

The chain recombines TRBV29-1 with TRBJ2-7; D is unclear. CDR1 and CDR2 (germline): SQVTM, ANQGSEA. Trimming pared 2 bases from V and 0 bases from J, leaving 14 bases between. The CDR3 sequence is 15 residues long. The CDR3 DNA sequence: TGCAGCGTTGAACTTCTGGCGCCGGGCTCCTACGAGCAGTACGTC. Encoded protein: CSVELLAPGSYEQYV.

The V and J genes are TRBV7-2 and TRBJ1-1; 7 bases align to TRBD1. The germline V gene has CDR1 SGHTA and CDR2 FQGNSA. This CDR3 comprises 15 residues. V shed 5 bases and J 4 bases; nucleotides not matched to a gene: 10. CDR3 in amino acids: CASSTQTGMSTEAFF. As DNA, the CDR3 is TGTGCCAGCAGCACCCAGACAGGGATGAGCACTGAAGCTTTCTTT.

The CDR3 bases are TGCGCCAGCAGTGAGTCTGCGGTCAAGGCTGAAGCTTTCTTT. Translating it yields CASSESAVKAEAFF. The V and J genes are TRBV10-1 and TRBJ1-1; D unresolved. The CDR3 consists of 14 residues. CDR1 and CDR2 from the germline V gene are WNHNN and SYGVQD (reference sequence). The ends were cut back, 0 bases at V and 6 bases at J, with 11 bases in the middle.

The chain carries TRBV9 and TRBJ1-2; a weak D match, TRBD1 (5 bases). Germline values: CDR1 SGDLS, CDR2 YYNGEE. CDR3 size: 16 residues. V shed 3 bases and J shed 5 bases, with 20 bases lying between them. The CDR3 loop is CASSAGGGFSRYGYTF. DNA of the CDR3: TGTGCCAGCAGCGCTGGGGGGGGATTCAGCAGGTATGGCTACACCTTC.